This T cell receptor beta chain was sequenced for a study of tumor-infiltrating lymphocytes in primary liver carcinoma. Study summary: Patients, male and female, were 30 to 69 years old.

Co-extracted RNA and DNA came from roughly 20-30 mg of unsorted bulk tissue. The length of the CDR3 is 10 residues. Per germline, CDR1 SQVTM and CDR2 ANQGSEA. Starting from approximately 470 ng of total RNA, TCR beta cDNA was produced with a primer in the constant region. Libraries for TCR beta were built through three nested multiplex PCR rounds, which together made up a slightly modified ARM-PCR procedure. A C-beta reverse primer and TRBV1-TRBV30 forward primers served in each of the first two PCR rounds, at about 10 cycles apiece. TCRdb independently ran MiXCR on the multiplex PCR reads; one entry per CDR3 protein. Among more than 75,000 distinct CDR3 sequences, more than 65% were seen once, and the ten largest hold 19%. A remark on this clonotype: The target antigen is unknown. At one boundary the junction diverges from the germline segment, which might be a read error.

The study's findings and limits: Researchers report that only about 8-25% of top clones turned up in all five tumor regions. Tumors and blood were compared for top-250-clone fraction, and tumors had the significantly higher value (p = 0.039).

Sequenced material: liver tumor tissue from sampling region 1. Subset denoted: tumor region T1, superior pole. The TCR comes from a man aged 40-50 years with primary liver carcinoma and hepatitis B virus infection. The V call is TRBV29-1, the J call TRBJ2-1, with 7 bases aligning to TRBD2. CDR3 nucleotides: TGTAGCGGGTTAACATGGAAGAAGTTCTTC. Translating gives CSGLTWKKFF.